The clone carrying this T cell receptor beta chain came up many times. Its antigen is still unknown. The data were taken from a study of blood T cells in healthy people across ages. Overall study: About one barcoded beta molecule per two T cells was captured by template switching.

Primed by a sample-barcoded 5' primer and a J-beta primer mix, a second PCR proceeded for roughly 7 to 12 cycles. TCRdb called the 5' RACE reads again in MiXCR, with one record for every CDR3 protein. The table records 850,000 to 950,000 distinct CDR3 sequences, 29% of them present only once. The study, taken as a whole, reports: Unknown CMV status may confound age-related changes in expanded clones. Across samples, TCR beta diversity tracked strongly with naive T cell percentage.

Every participating donor contributed roughly 9.6 milliliters of peripheral blood through a draw. Sequenced material: blood. This clonotype was obtained from an elderly woman in good health.

The CDR3 sequence: CASSLMGLAGVTGNEQFF. The CDR3 DNA sequence: TGTGCCAGCAGTTTAATGGGACTAGCGGGGGTCACCGGCAATGAGCAGTTCTTC. V usage is TRBV28 and J usage is TRBJ2-1; TRBD2 aligns across 14 bases. Germline V gives CDR1 MDHEN, CDR2 SYDVKM. CDR3 size: 18 residues. The trim removed 2 bases at V and 6 bases at J, leaving 9 bases unmatched.